This T cell receptor beta chain was identified in a study of T-cell reconstitution after alpha-beta-depleted transplantation in children (TCRdb year 2016). General notes on the study: T-cell immune reconstitution after TCRalphabeta/CD19-depleted allogeneic hematopoietic cell transplantation in children was quantitatively tracked in the study by means of TCR repertoire profiling.

The junction shows trimming of 10 bases on V and 2 bases on J, plus 16 bases between the germline ends. From its cysteine to its phenylalanine, the CDR3 spans 14 amino acids. The DNA shown is the 42-base CDR3, in frame from base 1. CDR1 MNHEY and CDR2 SVGEGT are derived from the germline V gene. Library preparation used PCR. The run used an Illumina HiSeq 2500. TCR libraries were prepared with molecular barcoding, using unique molecular identifiers to normalize TCRbeta repertoire quantification. TCRdb trimmed the raw reads at Q25, called clones with MiXCR and kept productive beta chains. CDR3 protein duplicates are merged, each entry listing the most common genes and DNA. In this sample the table shows approximately 400,000 distinct CDR3 sequences, about 11% of which occur a single time. Roughly 5.1% of the sample comes from the top ten. This clonotype appeared a few times. What this receptor recognizes is not known. There are no base qualities to consult, and no much larger clone falls within one base.

This TCR was recovered from a human donor who donated a stem cell graft to a child with acute myeloid leukemia. Source: PBMCs from the stem cell graft donor, taken from the stem cell graft. The chain is assembled from TRBV6-2 or TRBV6-3 and TRBJ2-3; the D gene could be either TRBD1 or TRBD2, each agreeing at 5 bases. The DNA sequence follows: TGTGCCACCGGGGCGGCCCCTTACACAGATACGCAGTATTTT. This yields the protein CATGAAPYTDTQYF.